This T cell receptor (beta chain) was retrieved from a study of shared clonotypes between healthy human individuals. About the research overall: Samples came from a couple of female and three male donors aged 18 to 49. There were three CD4 naive, three CD4 memory, two CD8 naive and one CD8 memory plates per donor. General study findings and limits: Shared across four donors were around 5% of the naive CD4 clonotypes. Unshared clonotypes carried lower generation probabilities than those common to all four donors.

In this sample, this clone turned up once. Antigen specificity is unknown. Sequencing was performed with immunoSEQ multiplex PCR; in TCRdb, only in-frame clones are kept and a portion is missing. Of 550,000 to 700,000 clones in the sample, about three quarters are singletons; the top ten hold around 2%. CDR1 is SGHRS, CDR2 YFSETQ, per germline. The J segment lost 3 bases and the V segment lost 0 bases, leaving 1 base of the junction unmatched. CDR3 length: 15 amino acids. The receptor's source is a woman in her 30s in good health. This chain links TRBV5-1 with TRBJ2-5, with 11 bases matching TRBD2. The sample consisted of memory CD4+ T cells sorted from blood. The subset was: CD45RA-negative fraction. The DNA for the CDR3 is TGCGCCAGCAGCTTGGGTAGCGGGAGGGAAGAGACCCAGTACTTC. Its translation is CASSLGSGREETQYF.